This TCR beta chain derives from a study of CD8+CD57+ T cells in acquired aplastic anemia (dated by TCRdb to 2017 to 2018). In the study overall: A mean of around 3 ug of DNA, ranging from roughly 0.17 to 30 ug, was extracted from sorted CD4+ and CD8+ cells. Mean read counts for healthy donor samples were around 10 million for CD4+ cells and 11 million to 14 million for CD8+ cells. Points the paper makes about the study in general: Between patients and healthy controls, no significant difference in CD8+ Simpson's diversity was found (P=0.060). Although some 28 CD8+ CDR3 sequences were shared by patients and controls, these sequences appeared highly expressed in patients and within the immunodominant clones of patients.

To note about this clonotype: It has no known antigen specificity. This may stem from a read error, because a much larger clone lies one nucleotide away.

Genomic DNA served as template for TCR beta VDJ combination and CDR3 sequence profiling. TCR repertoire sequencing was run on an Illumina HiSeq 2000. In the original analysis: Repertoire assessment relied on Simpson's diversity index, CDR3 size and DJ length profiles, and TRBV/TRBJ rearrangement plots. The immunodominant clone was defined as the most abundant DNA sequence in deep sequencing data. CDR3 amino acid sequences were checked for sharing between subjects and were compared against published repertoires and the VDJdb database. TCRdb cleaned the public reads at Q25 with fastp, built clones with MiXCR and kept in-frame beta chains. Every entry covers one CDR3 protein and lists the most common genes and DNA from its rows. These V and J calls are TCRdb output, not the study's own analysis. For this sample there are roughly 150,000 distinct CDR3 sequences; approximately 40% appear just once. Approximately 1% of the sample comes from the top ten.

TCR repertoires of sorted CD4+ and CD8+ blood T cells from severe aplastic anemia patients and healthy subjects were deep-sequenced in the study. Ficoll-Paque density gradient centrifugation was used to isolate peripheral blood mononuclear cells. CD4+ and CD8+ T cells were sorted by FACS or magnetic beads before DNA extraction. Including the terminal cysteine and phenylalanine, the CDR3 comprises 15 residues. Of the read, only the CDR3 DNA is kept; its 45 bases are in frame from base 1. From a lookup of the germline V gene (reference sequence), CDR1 and CDR2 are DFQATT and SNEGSKA. V is trimmed back by 6 bases and J by 8 bases, and the junction contains 16 bases that no gene match accounts for.

The sequence derives from a human donor in good health. The chain joins TRBV20-1 to TRBJ2-1; 7 middle bases align to TRBD2. Specimen: sorted CD4+, CD8+, or CD8+CD57+ T cells (not recorded which) from PBMCs. At the DNA level, the sequence is TGCAGTGCAGGCCCCACTAGCGAGGTTAGGGATGAGCAGTTCTTC. It translates to CSAGPTSEVRDEQFF.